Reported below is one TCR beta chain. What it recognizes is unknown. V lost 1 base to trimming and J lost 1 base, with 6 bases between them. The CDR3 length is 14 residues. Per germline, CDR1 SEHNR and CDR2 FQNEAQ (reference sequence). This sample stems from a study of T cells after posttransplantation cyclophosphamide. Study-level results: TRB clonality was highly associated with recipient CMV seropositivity and reactivation.

The data were produced by immunoSEQ multiplex PCR, yet TCRdb's version contains in-frame clones alone and is incomplete. The profile shows around 6,000 clones, roughly 98% of them singletons. Specimen: memory CD4+ T cells sorted from PBMCs. The chain employs TRBV7-9 and TRBJ2-3; maybe TRBD1 (6 bases). This clonotype originated in a man aged 35 to 55 in good health, CMV-negative, and a related stem cell transplant donor. Written as DNA, the CDR3 is TGTGCCAGCAGCTTAGGACAGGGCACAGATACGCAGTATTTT. This gives the protein CASSLGQGTDTQYF.